This is a list of T cell receptor beta chains from one sample in a study of T cells in Graves' hyperthyroidism and ophthalmopathy. TCRdb fed the multiplex PCR reads into MiXCR, producing one record per CDR3 protein. Among 350,000 or so distinct CDR3 sequences, approximately 22% were seen once, and the ten largest hold about 50%. Source material: blood. These receptors were obtained from a woman in her forties or fifties with Graves' hyperthyroidism. The CDR3 runs from the conserved cysteine through the conserved F or W. D genes are given only for firm matches. Only some rows state a clone size, as once, few, many or a class for expanded clones.

D gene	V gene	clone size	J gene	CDR3 protein	CDR3 DNA
-	TRBV9	many	TRBJ1-2	CASSLNPRVRGYGYTF	TGTGCCAGCAGCCTTAACCCCAGGGTAAGGGGCTATGGCTACACCTTC
TRBD2	TRBV19	-	TRBJ2-7	CASARTSGPYEQYF	TGTGCCAGTGCTCGGACTAGCGGACCCTACGAGCAGTACTTC
TRBD2	TRBV3-1	many	TRBJ2-1	CASSQFGGGRNEQFF	TGTGCCAGCAGCCAATTTGGCGGGGGAAGGAATGAGCAGTTCTTC
TRBD2	TRBV5-1	many	TRBJ2-1	CASSHGLAGHNEQFF	TGCGCCAGCAGCCATGGACTAGCGGGCCACAATGAGCAGTTCTTC
-	TRBV13	once	TRBJ1-6	CASSYSGPNNSPLHF	TGTGCCAGCAGTTACTCGGGGCCGAATAATTCACCCCTCCACTTT
TRBD1	TRBV19	-	TRBJ2-7	CASKVRGGVSYEQYF	TGTGCCAGTAAAGTGAGAGGGGGCGTCTCCTACGAGCAGTACTTC
TRBD1	TRBV28	-	TRBJ2-7	CASSLSADRVLYEQYF	TGTGCCAGCAGTTTATCCGCGGACAGGGTTCTCTACGAGCAGTACTTC
-	TRBV11-2	many	TRBJ2-1	CASSLRGALYNEQFF	TGTGCCAGCAGCTTAAGGGGGGCACTCTACAATGAGCAGTTCTTC
-	TRBV7-9	many	TRBJ1-2	CASSSSGGNYGYTF	TGTGCCAGCAGCTCCTCCGGGGGCAACTATGGCTACACCTTC
TRBD1	TRBV29-1	many	TRBJ2-7	CSVEDQGQGLEQYF	TGCAGCGTTGAAGATCAGGGACAGGGACTCGAGCAGTACTTC
-	TRBV29-1	-	TRBJ2-7	CSVESAAGGGHEQYF	TGCAGCGTTGAATCCGCGGCAGGGGGGGGCCACGAGCAGTACTTC
-	TRBV20-1	-	TRBJ2-1	CSARDGPGIPYEQFF	TGCAGTGCTAGAGATGGCCCAGGGATACCCTACGAGCAGTTCTTC
-	TRBV30	few	TRBJ1-3	CAWSPRGGASGNTIYF	TGTGCCTGGAGTCCCCGGGGGGGCGCATCTGGAAACACCATATATTTT
-	TRBV28	many	TRBJ2-7	CASSLNSIGASYEQYF	TGTGCCAGCAGTTTGAATTCCATAGGGGCCTCCTACGAGCAGTACTTC
-	TRBV6-2/TRBV6-3	-	TRBJ2-7	CASRKAGLEQYF	TGTGCCAGCAGGAAGGCGGGACTCGAGCAGTACTTC
TRBD1	TRBV19	many	TRBJ2-6	CASSMGRGRVSGANVLTF	TGTGCCAGTAGTATGGGTAGGGGGCGGGTATCCGGGGCCAACGTCCTGACTTTC
TRBD1	TRBV5-1	many	TRBJ2-7	CASSLAVGTGVSYEQYF	TGCGCCAGCAGCTTGGCCGTCGGGACAGGGGTGTCCTACGAGCAGTACTTC
-	TRBV28	many	TRBJ1-5	CASISSTGSDQPQHF	TGTGCCAGCATATCATCGACAGGCTCGGATCAGCCCCAGCATTTT
-	TRBV5-1	once	TRBJ2-3	CASSLDIARPSTDTQYF	TGCGCCAGCAGCTTGGATATAGCGAGACCTAGCACAGATACGCAGTATTTT
TRBD2	TRBV12-3/TRBV12-4	many	TRBJ2-7	CASSYSGRIWEQYF	TGTGCCAGCAGCTATAGCGGGAGGATCTGGGAGCAGTACTTC
-	TRBV28	many	TRBJ2-7	CASSLRDIPSYEQYF	TGTGCCAGCAGTCTCCGGGACATACCCTCCTACGAGCAGTACTTC
-	TRBV2	-	TRBJ2-7	CASSSISTQGQYF	TGTGCCAGCAGTTCCATCTCCACTCAGGGGCAGTACTTC
-	TRBV20-1	many	TRBJ1-1	CSARDPTRNTEAFF	TGCAGTGCTAGAGACCCTACGAGGAACACTGAAGCTTTCTTT
-	TRBV19	few	TRBJ2-7	CASSTSTVSYEQYF	TGTGCCAGTAGTACTTCGACAGTCTCCTACGAGCAGTACTTC
TRBD1	TRBV5-4	few	TRBJ1-2	CASRDREERGYTF	TGTGCCAGCAGGGACAGGGAGGAGAGGGGCTACACCTTC
TRBD1	TRBV5-6	many	TRBJ1-1	CASSGTDRPRGTEAFF	TGTGCCAGCAGCGGAACGGACAGGCCACGAGGGACTGAAGCTTTCTTT
-	TRBV6-2/TRBV6-3	-	TRBJ1-5	CASSYTRRGRVYDLSNQPQHF	TGTGCCAGCAGTTACACGAGGAGGGGCCGCGTATACGACCTTAGCAATCAGCCCCAGCATTTT
-	TRBV28	-	TRBJ2-3	CASSLTKDTQYF	TGTGCCAGCAGCCTGACTAAAGATACGCAGTATTTT
-	TRBV18	many	TRBJ2-2	CASSQSRGNTGELFF	TGTGCCAGCTCACAATCGCGGGGTAACACCGGGGAGCTGTTTTTT
-	TRBV20-1	many	TRBJ2-5	CSARVTGGGETQYF	TGCAGTGCTAGAGTTACCGGGGGAGGAGAGACCCAGTACTTC
-	TRBV2	few	TRBJ1-1	CASREPGQVTEAFF	TGTGCCAGCAGGGAACCGGGACAAGTCACTGAAGCTTTCTTT
-	TRBV29-1	few	TRBJ1-2	CSVFQVYGYTF	TGCAGCGTTTTTCAGGTGTATGGCTACACCTTC
-	TRBV5-1	-	TRBJ2-2	CASSLDRADGELFF	TGCGCCAGCAGCTTGGACAGGGCGGACGGGGAGCTGTTTTTT
TRBD1	TRBV5-1	many	TRBJ1-2	CASSLVPGQPYGYTF	TGCGCCAGCAGCTTGGTTCCGGGACAGCCCTATGGCTACACCTTC
TRBD1	TRBV11-1	many	TRBJ2-1	CASSSQGAWHNEQFF	TGTGCCAGCAGCTCACAGGGGGCCTGGCACAATGAGCAGTTCTTC
TRBD1	TRBV12-3/TRBV12-4	many	TRBJ2-4	CASSPGQGRAKNIQYF	TGTGCCAGCAGCCCGGGACAGGGAAGGGCCAAAAACATTCAGTACTTC
TRBD1	TRBV28	-	TRBJ2-1	CASSLWGQGRYNEQFF	TGTGCCAGCAGTTTATGGGGACAGGGGAGATACAATGAGCAGTTCTTC
-	TRBV5-1	many	TRBJ2-5	CASSLGGLQETQYF	TGTGCCAGCAGTTTGGGGGGACTCCAGGAGACCCAGTACTTC
-	TRBV3-1	-	TRBJ1-4	CASSPTTSNEKLFF	TGTGCCAGCAGCCCAACGACGTCTAATGAAAAACTGTTTTTT
TRBD2	TRBV30	-	TRBJ2-7	CAWKRGPFYEQYF	TGTGCCTGGAAGCGGGGGCCTTTTTACGAGCAGTACTTC
TRBD2	TRBV5-1	few	TRBJ2-5	CASSLSGASGGQETQYF	TGCGCCAGCAGCCTCAGCGGGGCTAGCGGGGGACAAGAGACCCAGTACTTC
-	TRBV9	few	TRBJ2-7	CASSQGGATNLYEQYF	TGTGCCAGCAGCCAGGGGGGGGCCACCAACCTCTACGAGCAGTACTTC
TRBD2	TRBV7-8	many	TRBJ2-1	CASSLDGRDYNEQFF	TGTGCCAGCAGCTTAGACGGGAGGGACTACAATGAGCAGTTCTTC
-	TRBV18	many	TRBJ2-7	CASSPSGTSYEQYF	TGTGCCAGCTCACCTAGCGGCACCTCCTACGAGCAGTACTTC
TRBD1	TRBV5-1	many	TRBJ2-3	CASSFRDSRTDTQYF	TGCGCCAGCAGCTTCAGGGACAGTAGAACAGATACGCAGTATTTT
TRBD2	TRBV5-8	many	TRBJ2-7	CASSFPGLAGGFYEQYF	TGTGCCAGCAGCTTCCCGGGACTAGCGGGAGGATTCTACGAGCAGTACTTC
TRBD2	TRBV2	-	TRBJ2-4	CASSEAGRVTKNIQYF	TGTGCCAGCAGTGAAGCGGGGAGGGTGACCAAAAACATTCAGTACTTC
-	TRBV10-3	many	TRBJ2-3	CAISRDSTDTQYF	TGTGCCATCAGTCGGGACAGCACAGATACGCAGTATTTT
-	TRBV24-1	many	TRBJ2-1	CATRDSYNEQFF	TGTGCCACCAGGGACAGCTACAATGAGCAGTTCTTC
-	TRBV6-5	-	TRBJ1-6	CASSYDARPTNSPLHF	TGTGCCAGCAGTTATGATGCGCGCCCGACGAATTCACCCCTCCACTTT
-	TRBV20-1	many	TRBJ1-1	CSAYSGLNTEAFF	TGCAGTGCTTACAGCGGACTGAACACTGAAGCTTTCTTT
-	TRBV4-2	few	TRBJ1-1	CASNPEGGTEAFF	TGTGCCAGCAACCCCGAGGGGGGCACTGAAGCTTTCTTT
TRBD2	TRBV11-1	-	TRBJ2-3	CASSHKGTSGTDTQYF	TGTGCCAGCAGCCACAAAGGGACTAGCGGAACAGATACGCAGTATTTT
TRBD1	TRBV6-1	-	TRBJ1-2	CASSPDRSDYGYTF	TGTGCCAGCAGTCCGGACAGGAGCGATTATGGCTACACCTTC
-	TRBV10-2	-	TRBJ1-4	CASSPKEKLFF	TGCGCCAGCAGTCCCAAGGAAAAACTGTTTTTT
TRBD2	TRBV6-1	many	TRBJ2-5	CASSLAGFGETQYF	TGTGCCAGCAGCCTAGCGGGGTTCGGGGAGACCCAGTACTTC
TRBD2	TRBV5-1	many	TRBJ2-7	CASSGPGEGSSYEQYF	TGCGCCAGCAGCGGACCCGGGGAGGGAAGCTCCTACGAGCAGTACTTC
-	TRBV6-1	few	TRBJ2-3	CASSWAHTDTQYF	TGTGCCAGCAGTTGGGCACACACAGATACGCAGTATTTT
-	TRBV5-8	-	TRBJ1-2	CASSRSEVYGYTF	TGTGCCAGCAGCCGAAGCGAGGTCTATGGCTACACCTTC